This is a list of T cell receptor beta chains from one sample in a study of identical twins. A single record per CDR3 protein comes from TCRdb applying MiXCR to the 5' RACE reads. The data contain 500,000 to 600,000 distinct CDR3 sequences, 22% of them seen just once; the ten biggest clones take up about 0.93%. This sample was also put to use in a study of T cells expressing NK-cell markers.

The sequencing sample was made of CD4+ T cells sorted from blood. Every receptor here comes from a woman aged 18-29 years in good health. CDR3s include the opening cysteine and the closing phenylalanine or tryptophan. A D gene is named only where the DNA matches it firmly. Not all rows give a size; the values are once, few, many and, for expanded clones, a class.

clone size: few; V gene: TRBV20-1; J gene: TRBJ1-1; D gene: -; CDR3 protein: CSAPRRAIMNTEAFF; CDR3 DNA: TGCAGTGCCCCTAGGCGGGCCATTATGAACACTGAAGCTTTCTTT
clone size: -; V gene: TRBV20-1; J gene: TRBJ2-2; D gene: -; CDR3 protein: CSARSTGELFF; CDR3 DNA: TGCAGTGCTAGGTCGACCGGGGAGCTGTTTTTT
clone size: few; V gene: TRBV7-9; J gene: TRBJ2-6; D gene: -; CDR3 protein: CASSLDLVLGANVLTF; CDR3 DNA: TGTGCCAGCAGCTTAGATCTGGTTCTAGGGGCCAACGTCCTGACTTTC
clone size: -; V gene: TRBV5-4; J gene: TRBJ2-1; D gene: -; CDR3 protein: CASSFGGRFSYNEQFF; CDR3 DNA: TGTGCCAGCAGCTTCGGGGGGCGCTTCTCCTACAATGAGCAGTTCTTC
clone size: few; V gene: TRBV29-1; J gene: TRBJ1-1; D gene: -; CDR3 protein: CSATGITEAFF; CDR3 DNA: TGCAGCGCTACAGGGATTACTGAAGCTTTCTTT
clone size: -; V gene: TRBV5-1; J gene: TRBJ2-7; D gene: -; CDR3 protein: CASTSVYGSDEQYF; CDR3 DNA: TGCGCCAGCACCTCAGTCTATGGTTCGGACGAGCAGTACTTC
clone size: -; V gene: TRBV4-3; J gene: TRBJ1-2; D gene: -; CDR3 protein: CASSRGARGNYGYTF; CDR3 DNA: TGCGCCAGCAGCCGGGGAGCTAGAGGGAACTATGGCTACACCTTC
clone size: -; V gene: TRBV6-5; J gene: TRBJ1-6; D gene: -; CDR3 protein: CASSSPPRSPLHF; CDR3 DNA: TGTGCCAGCAGTTCTCCCCCGCGATCACCCCTCCACTTT
clone size: few; V gene: TRBV2; J gene: TRBJ1-1; D gene: -; CDR3 protein: CASSEGRQVPPEAFF; CDR3 DNA: TGTGCCAGCAGTGAAGGGAGGCAGGTCCCTCCTGAAGCTTTCTTT
clone size: -; V gene: TRBV7-8; J gene: TRBJ2-1; D gene: TRBD1; CDR3 protein: CASSLPGTAPPYNEQFF; CDR3 DNA: TGTGCCAGCAGCTTACCCGGGACAGCACCGCCCTACAATGAGCAGTTCTTC
clone size: few; V gene: TRBV5-1; J gene: TRBJ2-1; D gene: -; CDR3 protein: CASRGEYNEQFF; CDR3 DNA: TGCGCCAGCAGAGGAGAATACAATGAGCAGTTCTTC
clone size: many; V gene: TRBV20-1; J gene: TRBJ2-5; D gene: -; CDR3 protein: CSASGGAVQETQYF; CDR3 DNA: TGCAGTGCTAGCGGCGGGGCTGTTCAAGAGACCCAGTACTTC
clone size: few; V gene: TRBV12-3/TRBV12-4; J gene: TRBJ2-1; D gene: TRBD2; CDR3 protein: CASSPSGSRSYNEQFF; CDR3 DNA: TGTGCCAGCAGTCCCAGCGGGAGTAGGTCCTACAATGAGCAGTTCTTC
clone size: -; V gene: TRBV7-2; J gene: TRBJ2-7; D gene: -; CDR3 protein: CASSFGDSYYEQYF; CDR3 DNA: TGTGCCAGCAGCTTCGGGGACTCATACTACGAGCAGTACTTC
clone size: many; V gene: TRBV29-1; J gene: TRBJ1-3; D gene: -; CDR3 protein: CSATGPSGNTIYF; CDR3 DNA: TGCAGCGCGACAGGCCCCTCTGGAAACACCATATATTTT
clone size: -; V gene: TRBV5-1; J gene: TRBJ2-1; D gene: TRBD1; CDR3 protein: CASSSDRSSYNEQFF; CDR3 DNA: TGCGCCAGCAGCTCGGACAGGAGCTCCTACAATGAGCAGTTCTTC
clone size: -; V gene: TRBV20-1; J gene: TRBJ2-3; D gene: TRBD2; CDR3 protein: CAGGTDTQYF; CDR3 DNA: TGCGCGGGGGGCACAGATACGCAGTATTTT
clone size: -; V gene: TRBV5-1; J gene: TRBJ2-1; D gene: -; CDR3 protein: CASSSQGPSYNEQFF; CDR3 DNA: TGCGCCAGCAGCTCCCAGGGGCCCTCCTACAATGAGCAGTTCTTC
clone size: few; V gene: TRBV2; J gene: TRBJ1-2; D gene: -; CDR3 protein: CASSEGLGFGYTF; CDR3 DNA: TGTGCCAGCAGTGAAGGTTTAGGGTTTGGCTACACCTTC
clone size: few; V gene: TRBV3-1; J gene: TRBJ2-1; D gene: TRBD1; CDR3 protein: CASSQDLLGDREFF; CDR3 DNA: TGTGCCAGCAGCCAAGACTTGTTAGGGGACAGGGAGTTCTTC
clone size: many; V gene: TRBV5-1; J gene: TRBJ2-2; D gene: TRBD1; CDR3 protein: CASSQRGQGSTGELFF; CDR3 DNA: TGCGCCAGCAGCCAACGGGGACAGGGTTCGACCGGGGAGCTGTTTTTT
clone size: -; V gene: TRBV20-1; J gene: TRBJ2-7; D gene: -; CDR3 protein: CSARVKRGNYEQYF; CDR3 DNA: TGCAGTGCTAGAGTGAAGCGCGGAAACTACGAGCAGTACTTC
clone size: few; V gene: TRBV6-5; J gene: TRBJ2-1; D gene: TRBD2; CDR3 protein: CASRLTSGGYNEQFF; CDR3 DNA: TGTGCCAGCAGGTTAACTAGCGGGGGGTACAATGAGCAGTTCTTC
clone size: few; V gene: TRBV19; J gene: TRBJ1-2; D gene: TRBD1; CDR3 protein: CASRIGGVYGYTF; CDR3 DNA: TGTGCCAGTCGAATAGGGGGCGTGTATGGCTACACCTTC